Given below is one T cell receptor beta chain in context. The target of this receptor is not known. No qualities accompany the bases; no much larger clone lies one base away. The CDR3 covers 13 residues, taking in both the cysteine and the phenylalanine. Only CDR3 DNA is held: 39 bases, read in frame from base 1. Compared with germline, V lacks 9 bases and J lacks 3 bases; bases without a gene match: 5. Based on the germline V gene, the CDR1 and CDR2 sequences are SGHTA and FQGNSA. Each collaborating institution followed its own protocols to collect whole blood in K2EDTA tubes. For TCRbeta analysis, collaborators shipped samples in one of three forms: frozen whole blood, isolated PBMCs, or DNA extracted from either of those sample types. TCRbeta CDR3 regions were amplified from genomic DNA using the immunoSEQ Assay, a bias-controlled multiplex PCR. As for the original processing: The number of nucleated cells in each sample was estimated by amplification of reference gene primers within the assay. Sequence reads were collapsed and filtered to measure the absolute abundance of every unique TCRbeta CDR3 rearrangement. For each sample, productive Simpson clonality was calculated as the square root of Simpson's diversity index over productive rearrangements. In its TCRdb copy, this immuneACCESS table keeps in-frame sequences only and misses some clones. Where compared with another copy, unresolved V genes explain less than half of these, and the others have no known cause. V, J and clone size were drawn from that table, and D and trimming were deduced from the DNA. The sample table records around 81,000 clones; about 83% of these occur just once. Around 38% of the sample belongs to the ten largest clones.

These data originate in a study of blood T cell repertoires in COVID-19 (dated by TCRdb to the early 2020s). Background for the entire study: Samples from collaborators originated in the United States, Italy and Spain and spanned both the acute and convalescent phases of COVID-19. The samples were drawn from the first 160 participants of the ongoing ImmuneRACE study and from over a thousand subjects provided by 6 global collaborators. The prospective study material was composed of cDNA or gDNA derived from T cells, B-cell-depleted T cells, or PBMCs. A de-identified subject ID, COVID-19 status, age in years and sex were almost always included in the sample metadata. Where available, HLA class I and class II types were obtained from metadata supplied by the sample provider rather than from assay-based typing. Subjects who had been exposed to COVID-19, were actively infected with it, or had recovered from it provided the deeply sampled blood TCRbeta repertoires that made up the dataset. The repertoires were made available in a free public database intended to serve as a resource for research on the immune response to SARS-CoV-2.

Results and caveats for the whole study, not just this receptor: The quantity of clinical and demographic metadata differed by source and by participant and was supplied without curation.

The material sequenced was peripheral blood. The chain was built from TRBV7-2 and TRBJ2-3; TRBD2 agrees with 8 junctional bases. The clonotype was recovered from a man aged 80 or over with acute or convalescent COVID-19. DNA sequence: TGTGCCAGTAACAGCGGGGGTACAGATACGCAGTATTTT. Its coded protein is CASNSGGTDTQYF.